This record looks at one T cell receptor (beta chain) sequence and its context. Authors' data handling: Reference gene primer amplification gave nucleated cell count estimates. Profiling relied on immunoSEQ multiplex PCR, and the TCRdb table lists in-frame clones only, not all of them. The D gene and trimming were derived from the DNA, and the V and J assignments and clone size from that table. This table has approximately 110,000 clones, roughly 84% appearing once. Trimming left V 3 bases short and J 3 bases short, with 12 bases between. Germline-derived CDR1 and CDR2 are LNHDA and SQIVND (reference sequence). The CDR3 runs 15 residues. The source of the sample is a study of blood T cell repertoires in COVID-19. As for the study in general: Collection of acute and convalescent COVID-19 samples took place in the United States, Italy and Spain. The cDNA or gDNA used as material had been derived from T cells, B-cell-depleted T cells, or PBMCs.

The chain recombines TRBV19 with TRBJ1-3; D possibly corresponds to TRBD1 (5 bases). Source material: peripheral blood. This TCR was recovered from a woman aged 70-85 years with acute or convalescent COVID-19. CDR3 loop: CASSMVGGIGNTIYF. The CDR3 coding sequence is TGTGCCAGTAGTATGGTCGGGGGAATTGGAAACACCATATATTTT.